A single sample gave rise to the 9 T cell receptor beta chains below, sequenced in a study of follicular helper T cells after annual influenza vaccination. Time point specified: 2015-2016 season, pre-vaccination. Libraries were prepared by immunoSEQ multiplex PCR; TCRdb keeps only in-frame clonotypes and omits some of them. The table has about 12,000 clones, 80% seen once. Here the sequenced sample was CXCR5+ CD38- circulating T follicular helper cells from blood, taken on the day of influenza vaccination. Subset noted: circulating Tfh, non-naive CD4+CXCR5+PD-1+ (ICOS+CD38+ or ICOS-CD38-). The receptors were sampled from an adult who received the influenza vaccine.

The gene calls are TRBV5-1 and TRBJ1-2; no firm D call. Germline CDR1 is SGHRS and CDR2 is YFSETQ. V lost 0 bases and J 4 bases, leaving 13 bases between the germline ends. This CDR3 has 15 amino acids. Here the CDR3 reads CASSLDRNPGYGYTF. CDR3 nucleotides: TGCGCCAGCAGCTTGGATCGCAACCCGGGCTATGGCTACACCTTC.

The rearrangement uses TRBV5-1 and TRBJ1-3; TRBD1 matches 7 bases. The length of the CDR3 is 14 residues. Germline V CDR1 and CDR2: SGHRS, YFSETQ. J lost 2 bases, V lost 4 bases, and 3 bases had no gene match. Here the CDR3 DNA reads TGCGCCAGCAGCACTGGGACAGCTGGAAACACCATATATTTT. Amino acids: CASSTGTAGNTIYF.

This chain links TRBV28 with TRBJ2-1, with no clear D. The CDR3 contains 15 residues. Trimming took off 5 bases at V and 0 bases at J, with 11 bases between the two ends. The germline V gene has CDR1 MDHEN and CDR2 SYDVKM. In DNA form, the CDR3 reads TGTGCCAGCAGTCTGGACGCTAACTCCTACAATGAGCAGTTCTTC. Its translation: CASSLDANSYNEQFF.

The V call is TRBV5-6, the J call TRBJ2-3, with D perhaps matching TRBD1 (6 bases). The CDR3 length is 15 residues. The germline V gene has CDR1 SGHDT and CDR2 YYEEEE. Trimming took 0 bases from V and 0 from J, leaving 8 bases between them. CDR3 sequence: CASSLAGVSTDTQYF. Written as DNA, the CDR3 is TGTGCCAGCAGCTTGGCAGGGGTGAGCACAGATACGCAGTATTTT.

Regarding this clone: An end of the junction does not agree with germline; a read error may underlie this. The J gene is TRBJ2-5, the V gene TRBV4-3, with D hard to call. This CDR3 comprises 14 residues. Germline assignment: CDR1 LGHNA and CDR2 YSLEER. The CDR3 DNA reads TGCGCCAGCAGCCAAGATCTCCACCAGGAGACCCAGTACTTC. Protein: CASSQDLHQETQYF.

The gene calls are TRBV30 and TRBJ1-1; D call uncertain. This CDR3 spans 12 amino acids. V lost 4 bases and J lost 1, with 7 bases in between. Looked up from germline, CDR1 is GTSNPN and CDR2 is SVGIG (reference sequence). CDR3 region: CAWNQKNTEAFF. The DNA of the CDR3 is TGTGCCTGGAACCAGAAGAACACTGAAGCTTTCTTT.

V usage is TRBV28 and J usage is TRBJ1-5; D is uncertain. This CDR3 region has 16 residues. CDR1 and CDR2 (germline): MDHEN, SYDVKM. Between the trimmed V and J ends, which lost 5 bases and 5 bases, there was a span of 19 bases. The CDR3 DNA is TGTGCCAGCAGTAAGACCTCCTCCCTCGGGTATCAGCCCCAGCATTTT. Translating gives CASSKTSSLGYQPQHF.

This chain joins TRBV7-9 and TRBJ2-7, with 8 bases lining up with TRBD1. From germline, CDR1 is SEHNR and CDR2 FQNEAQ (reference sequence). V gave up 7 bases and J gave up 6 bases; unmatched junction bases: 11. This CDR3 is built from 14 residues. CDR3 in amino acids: CASNLGQANSEQYF. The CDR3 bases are TGTGCCAGCAACCTGGGACAGGCAAACTCCGAGCAGTACTTC.

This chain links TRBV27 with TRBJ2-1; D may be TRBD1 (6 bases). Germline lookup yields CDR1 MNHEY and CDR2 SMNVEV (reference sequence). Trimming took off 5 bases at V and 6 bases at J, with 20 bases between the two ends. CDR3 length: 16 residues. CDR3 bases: TGTGCCAGCAGTCCGATACTAGACAGGCCGGGCAATGAGCAGTTCTTC. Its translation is CASSPILDRPGNEQFF.